The sequence of this TCR beta chain was determined in a study of cytomegalovirus exposure and HLA in healthy donors. Study conclusions and caveats: Data from an earlier analysis indicated that most TCR beta V segments were productive either about 87% or about 30% of the time.

Trimming took 4 bases from V and 5 from J; bases not matched to a gene: 9. The germline CDR1 and CDR2 sequences are SGDLS and YYNGEE. CDR3 length: 15 amino acids. Both 60 Vbeta primers and 13 Jbeta primers went into the PCR. Clones were read by immunoSEQ multiplex PCR, and TCRdb kept only the in-frame ones, dropping some. The data contain about 130,000 clones, approximately 85% of them singletons. A word on this clone: Its specificity is unknown.

The specimen sequenced was PBMCs. V is TRBV9 and J is TRBJ2-5; 9 nucleotides align to TRBD2. The source of this sequence is a boy younger than 18 in good health and CMV-seronegative. The CDR3 here is CASSPAGGGSETQYF. The CDR3 DNA follows: TGTGCCAGCAGCCCAGCGGGGGGAGGTAGCGAGACCCAGTACTTC. Together with reference TRBV9 and TRBJ2-5, the CDR3 gives the full variable domain: DSGVTQTPKHLITATGQRVTLRCSPRSGDLSVYWYQQSLDQGLQFLIQYYNGEERAKGNILERFSAQQFPDLHSELNLSSLELGDSALYFCASSPAGGGSETQYFGPGTRLLVL.